What follows are 22 T cell receptor beta chains derived from one specimen sequenced in a study of T cell changes during pregnancy in multiple sclerosis. Some clones are missing from TCRdb's copy, which holds only in-frame ones; the method was immunoSEQ multiplex PCR. The sample yields about 50,000 clones, approximately 94% seen once. The specimen comprised CD4+ T cells from peripheral blood mononuclear cells, sampled in the third trimester of pregnancy. These receptors all come from a female donor with multiple sclerosis, enrolled in a pregnancy study.

The chain is built from TRBV19 and TRBJ2-7, with D possibly TRBD2 on 6 matching bases. The CDR3 loop spans 15 amino acids. The V end was cut by 2 bases, the J end by 4 bases, with 15 bases between. The germline CDR1 and CDR2 sequences are LNHDA and SQIVND (reference sequence). The CDR3 spells CASSITAGSGYEQYF. CDR3 sequence (DNA): TGTGCCAGTAGTATAACGGCGGGAAGCGGGTACGAGCAGTACTTC. Supplemented by reference TRBV19 and TRBJ2-7, the full variable domain reads DGGITQSPKYLFRKEGQNVTLSCEQNLNHDAMYWYRQDPGQGLRLIYYSQIVNDFQKGDIAEGYSVSREKKESFPLTVTSAQKNPTAFYLCASSITAGSGYEQYFGPGTRLTVT.

V and J are TRBV6-5 and TRBJ1-1; 9 nucleotides agree with TRBD1. The CDR3 runs to 13 residues. V trimming: 6 bases; J trimming: 4 bases; junction bases outside the gene matches: 3. Germline values: CDR1 MNHEY, CDR2 SVGAGI. CDR3 loop: CASRKTGGTEAFF. The CDR3 DNA reads TGTGCCAGCAGAAAGACAGGGGGCACTGAAGCTTTCTTT.

CDR3 amino acids: CASSFGQDLNYGYTF. The CDR3 DNA follows: TGTGCCAGCAGCTTCGGACAGGACCTAAACTATGGCTACACCTTC. V and J are TRBV7-9 and TRBJ1-2; 7 bases align to TRBD1. The CDR3 contains 15 residues. J was trimmed by 2 bases and V by 3 bases; bases with no gene match: 6. CDR1 and CDR2 from the germline V gene are SEHNR and FQNEAQ (reference sequence).

This rearrangement joins TRBV2 to TRBJ1-2; TRBD1 is a possible D gene (6 bases). V was cut by 4 bases and J by 1 base, with 10 bases left in between. This CDR3 region has 14 residues. Germline V gene lookup returns CDR1 SNHLY and CDR2 FYNNEI. The CDR3 loop is CASSGQGLNYGYTF. Written as DNA, the CDR3 is TGTGCCAGCAGTGGGCAGGGGCTTAACTATGGCTACACCTTC.

The V call is TRBV27, the J call TRBJ1-1, with D maybe TRBD1 (5 bases). CDR1 is MNHEY and CDR2 is SMNVEV in the germline V gene (reference sequence). V was pared by 6 bases and J by 2 bases, with 16 bases between. CDR3 length: 15 amino acids. CDR3 loop: CASSFIVGGNTEAFF. The DNA for the CDR3 is TGTGCCAGCAGCTTTATCGTCGGGGGAAACACTGAAGCTTTCTTT.

This chain links TRBV7-8 with TRBJ1-2, with 8 bases aligning to TRBD1. Trimming at V came to 1 base and at J to 4 bases, leaving 5 bases not matched to a gene. CDR1 is SGHVS, CDR2 FQNEAQ, per germline. The CDR3 spans 15 residues. The CDR3 coding sequence is TGTGCCAGCAGCTTAGGACAGGGGTTGGGCTATGGCTACACCTTC. Encoded protein: CASSLGQGLGYGYTF.

The rearrangement links TRBV2 to TRBJ1-1, with 7 bases that match TRBD1. Germline CDR1 and CDR2: SNHLY and FYNNEI. This CDR3 region has 13 residues. V was pared by 10 bases and J by 1 base, with 6 bases of the junction left unmatched. CDR3 DNA: TGTGCCAACGGCCGGGACAGGAACACTGAAGCTTTCTTT. The encoded protein is CANGRDRNTEAFF.

The gene calls are TRBV11-2 and TRBJ2-3, with D perhaps TRBD2 (7 bases). The CDR3 length is 15 residues. The germline V and J ends were trimmed by 5 bases and 4 bases, with 16 bases remaining between them. Germline CDR1 reads SGHAT; CDR2 reads FQNNGV. The CDR3 loop is CASSPLGGPADTQYF. In DNA, the CDR3 is TGTGCCAGCAGCCCCTTGGGGGGGCCCGCAGATACGCAGTATTTT.

The genes are TRBV2 and TRBJ2-1, with no clear D. The germline CDR1 and CDR2 sequences are SNHLY and FYNNEI. With 11 bases removed from V and 0 bases from J, the gap between germline ends came to 11 bases. The CDR3 totals 13 residues. Here the CDR3 reads CAARSTSYNEQFF. DNA for the CDR3: TGTGCCGCTAGGTCGACCTCCTACAATGAGCAGTTCTTC.

The chain joins TRBV5-6 to TRBJ2-1; possible D gene TRBD1, 5 bases. The CDR3 has 15 amino acids. Germline-derived CDR1 and CDR2 are SGHDT and YYEEEE. V was shortened by 3 bases and J by 8 bases, with 18 bases between the two germline ends. CDR3 DNA sequence: TGTGCCAGCAGCTCATACGGAAGGGGTGGCGATGAGCAGTTCTTC. It is translated as CASSSYGRGGDEQFF. Full variable domain (remainder filled in from reference TRBV5-6 and TRBJ2-1): DAGVTQSPTHLIKTRGQQVTLRCSPKSGHDTVSWYQQALGQGPQFIFQYYEEEERQRGNFPDRFSGHQFPNYSSELNVNALLLGDSALYLCASSSYGRGGDEQFFGPGTRLTVL.

V usage is TRBV5-8 and J usage is TRBJ1-2; 10 nucleotides line up with TRBD1. J was trimmed by 4 bases and V by 4 bases; bases with no gene match: 13. CDR3 size: 17 residues. Looked up from germline, CDR1 is SGHTS and CDR2 is YDEGEE. The CDR3 here is CASSPGTGAPPSYGYTF. CDR3 in DNA: TGTGCCAGCAGCCCCGGGACAGGGGCGCCCCCTTCCTATGGCTACACCTTC.

The rearrangement joins TRBV7-3 to TRBJ2-5; a possible D gene is TRBD2 (5 bases). From germline, CDR1 is SGHTA and CDR2 FQGTGA. There are 15 residues in the CDR3. Trimming left V 5 bases short and J 1 base short, with 14 bases between. CDR3: CASSPLPGTQETQYF. Written as DNA, the CDR3 is TGTGCCAGCAGCCCCCTCCCGGGAACCCAAGAGACCCAGTACTTC.

This clone came up a few times. The chain joins TRBV18 to TRBJ1-1; TRBD1 might be the D (6 bases). Germline V gene sequence: CDR1 KGHSH, CDR2 LQKENI. V lost 3 bases and J lost 2, with 13 bases in between. This CDR3 has 15 residues. The CDR3 bases are TGTGCCAGCTCACCTCAGGGGAGAACTAACACTGAAGCTTTCTTT. It specifies CASSPQGRTNTEAFF. Looking up the rest from reference TRBV18 and TRBJ1-1 gives the full variable domain: NAGVMQNPRHLVRRRGQEARLRCSPMKGHSHVYWYRQLPEEGLKFMVYLQKENIIDESGMPKERFSAEFPKEGPSILRIQQVVRGDSAAYFCASSPQGRTNTEAFFGQGTRLTVV.

The chain links TRBV30 to TRBJ1-1; 12 bases are shared with TRBD1. Germline-derived CDR1 and CDR2 are GTSNPN and SVGIG (reference sequence). This CDR3 comprises 13 residues. The V gene end was trimmed by 7 bases and the J gene end by 5 bases; junction bases not matched to a gene: 5. The CDR3 DNA is TGTGCCTTCCGGGACAGGGGGCTGACTGAAGCTTTCTTT. Amino acids: CAFRDRGLTEAFF.

V gene TRBV28 combines with J gene TRBJ2-4, with 8 bases fitting TRBD2. The CDR3 contains 15 residues. Germline CDR1 reads MDHEN; CDR2 reads SYDVKM. V shed 9 bases and J 2 bases; nucleotides not matched to a gene: 9. The CDR3: CASTGGGRSKNIQYF. In DNA, the CDR3 is TGTGCCAGTACCGGGGGGGGACGATCCAAAAACATTCAGTACTTC.

This clone appeared a single time. The J gene is TRBJ1-1, the V gene TRBV9; D is perhaps TRBD1 (5 bases). Germline V gives CDR1 SGDLS, CDR2 YYNGEE. The CDR3 is 14 residues long. The ends were cut back, 0 bases at V and 4 bases at J, with 10 bases in the middle. CDR3 region: CASSVGEGITEAFF. The CDR3 nucleotides are TGTGCCAGCAGCGTAGGGGAGGGGATCACTGAAGCTTTCTTT.

This chain uses TRBV5-4 with TRBJ1-2; D call uncertain. Germline CDR1 SGHNT, CDR2 YYREEE (reference sequence). Between the trimmed V and J ends, which lost 0 bases and 3 bases, there was a span of 9 bases. CDR3 length equals 14 residues. CDR3 sequence: CASSLDQDYYGYTF. In DNA, the CDR3 is TGTGCCAGCAGCTTGGATCAGGATTACTATGGCTACACCTTC. The whole variable domain, remainder taken from reference TRBV5-4 and TRBJ1-2, is ETGVTQSPTHLIKTRGQQVTLRCSSQSGHNTVSWYQQALGQGPQFIFQYYREEENGRGNFPPRFSGLQFPNYSSELNVNALELDDSALYLCASSLDQDYYGYTFGSGTRLTVV.

This chain links TRBV7-3 with TRBJ2-1; 9 nucleotides line up with TRBD2. V dropped 0 bases and J dropped 8; count of bases not matched to a gene: 8. The V gene's germline CDR1 is SGHTA and CDR2 FQGTGA. This CDR3 is built from 16 residues. CDR3 nucleotide sequence: TGTGCCAGCAGCTTAACGAGTAGCGGGAGTTCATATGAGCAGTTCTTC. Its translation: CASSLTSSGSSYEQFF.

The CDR3 sequence: CASTEQGGSTEAFF. The CDR3 region has the DNA TGTGCCAGCACCGAACAGGGAGGGTCCACTGAAGCTTTCTTT. The chain employs TRBV28 and TRBJ1-1; tentatively, D is TRBD1 (6 bases). The CDR3 loop spans 14 amino acids. Germline CDR1 is MDHEN and CDR2 is SYDVKM. The V gene lost 7 bases and the J gene lost 4 bases, with 16 bases spanning the gap.

This chain uses TRBV7-9 with TRBJ2-7, with D hard to call. The length of the CDR3 is 11 residues. V was cut by 5 bases and J by 3 bases, with 5 bases left in between. Germline loops: CDR1 SEHNR, CDR2 FQNEAQ (reference sequence). The CDR3 spells CASSLFYEQYF. The CDR3 DNA reads as TGTGCCAGCAGCCTATTCTACGAGCAGTACTTC.

This clone was observed once. The chain joins TRBV7-8 to TRBJ2-2; 11 positions match TRBD1. CDR1 SGHVS and CDR2 FQNEAQ come from the germline V gene. V trimming: 4 bases; J trimming: 6 bases; junction bases outside the gene matches: 1. This CDR3 has 14 amino acids. The CDR3 coding sequence is TGTGCCAGCAGCTGGGACAGGGGGGCCGGGGAGCTGTTTTTT. Translation gives CASSWDRGAGELFF.

This clone was counted a single time. V usage is TRBV14 and J usage is TRBJ2-5; D is possibly TRBD1 (6 bases). Looked up from germline, CDR1 is SGHDN and CDR2 is FVKESK. The V end lost 1 base, the J end lost 2 bases, and 14 bases lay between the germline ends. This CDR3 region has 16 residues. The CDR3 bases are TGTGCCAGCAGCCAAGCTGGTCTCAGGGGTCAAGAGACCCAGTACTTC. Translation: CASSQAGLRGQETQYF.